This entry is about one T cell receptor (beta chain). A much bigger clone sits one base away, suggesting this may be a read error. One entry per CDR3 protein, called by TCRdb with MiXCR from the 5' RACE reads. The table lists 30,000 to 45,000 distinct CDR3 sequences, more than 9.5% of them singletons, with about 19% in the top ten. The data derive from a study of CD8 T cells in ankylosing spondylitis. The CDR3 runs to 15 residues. Per the germline V gene, CDR1 is MNHNS and CDR2 is SASEGT. V gene TRBV6-1 combines with J gene TRBJ1-2; 9 nucleotides agree with TRBD1. The clonotype originates from a male donor with ankylosing spondylitis. The sample was synovial fluid, either unsorted or a sorted T cell fraction (not recorded which). The CDR3 DNA follows: TGTGCCAACAGTCCGCAGGGGACAGGGACCTATGGCTACACCTTC. Protein sequence: CANSPQGTGTYGYTF.